This entry lists 3 T cell receptor beta chains sequenced from one sample in a study of cytomegalovirus exposure and HLA in healthy donors. The PCR contained 60 Vbeta and 13 Jbeta primers. Some clones are missing from TCRdb's copy, which holds only in-frame ones; the method was immunoSEQ multiplex PCR. The sample lists 95,000 to 110,000 clones, roughly 82% occurring once. Sequenced input: PBMCs. The source is a male donor in good health and CMV-seronegative.

V is TRBV11-2 and J is TRBJ2-7; D is uncertain. Germline loops: CDR1 SGHAT, CDR2 FQNNGV. The CDR3 is made up of 12 amino acids. V lost 6 bases and J lost 3, with 9 bases in between. Here the CDR3 reads CASRPGSYEQYF. CDR3 sequence (DNA): TGTGCCAGCAGACCAGGCAGCTACGAGCAGTACTTC.

There are a few counts of this clone. The chain combines TRBV4-2 with TRBJ1-1; the D gene is possibly TRBD1 (5 bases). Germline V gene lookup returns CDR1 LGHNA and CDR2 YNFKEQ. Trimming pared 0 bases from V and 5 bases from J, leaving 13 bases between. The length of the CDR3 is 15 residues. CDR3 sequence (DNA): TGTGCCAGCAGCCAAGACGGCGGGGGAAGTACTGAAGCTTTCTTT. Translated: CASSQDGGGSTEAFF.

The chain uses TRBV9 and TRBJ2-7, with 7 bases fitting TRBD1. The CDR3 contains 14 residues. J was trimmed by 2 bases and V by 4 bases; bases with no gene match: 6. CDR1 and CDR2 (germline): SGDLS, YYNGEE. The CDR3 is CASSPTGVPYEQYF. CDR3 bases: TGTGCCAGCAGCCCCACAGGGGTTCCCTACGAGCAGTACTTC.